The T cell receptor beta chain described here comes from a study of Tregs in tolerant kidney transplant recipients. Study findings and constraints: The most relevant donor-specific Treg TCRbeta repertoire apparently came from expansion with activated donor B cells. This study did not directly address biological reproducibility.

Only in-frame clones appear in the TCRdb table, and some are missing; sequencing was by immunoSEQ multiplex PCR. The sample records 80,000 to 90,000 clones, roughly nine tenths being singletons. About this clone itself: The target antigen is unknown.

The CDR3 covers 15 residues. Germline CDR1 KGHSH, CDR2 LQKENI. V shed 3 bases, J shed 2 bases, and the junction held 2 bases outside the gene matches. The TCR originated in a human donor in good health. The chain couples TRBV18 to TRBJ2-1; 9 positions match TRBD1. Source material: CD8+ T cells from blood. CDR3 nucleotides: TGTGCCAGCTCACCGGGACAGGGAGCCTACAATGAGCAGTTCTTC. Translated, it gives CASSPGQGAYNEQFF.